Below, 17 T cell receptor beta chains from the same sample are listed, as sequenced in a study of OX40 agonist ivuxolimab in advanced cancers. The protocol was immunoSEQ multiplex PCR, while the TCRdb copy is restricted to in-frame clones and leaves out a portion. This sample yields tens of thousands of clones, of which roughly 90% are seen a single time; under 0.4% belongs to the top ten. The sequencing used CD4+ or CD8+ T cells sorted from blood, collected in a trial of the OX40 agonist ivuxolimab. All receptors derive from an adult with an advanced solid tumor such as melanoma, head and neck, liver or kidney cancer.

The chain recombines TRBV5-1 with TRBJ1-6; 9 bases line up with TRBD1. The CDR3 is made up of 16 amino acids. Per the germline V gene, CDR1 is SGHRS and CDR2 is YFSETQ. J gave up 5 bases and V 4 bases, and 7 bases lay outside the gene matches. In DNA, the CDR3 is TGCGCCAGCAGCACTGGGACAGGGAATAATAATTCACCCCTCCACTTT. Amino acids: CASSTGTGNNNSPLHF.

CDR3: CSVNLGTGGMNTEAFF. The CDR3 DNA reads as TGCAGCGTTAACCTCGGGACAGGCGGGATGAACACTGAAGCTTTCTTT. V gene TRBV29-1 combines with J gene TRBJ1-1; 8 nucleotides match TRBD1. Germline lookup yields CDR1 SQVTM and CDR2 ANQGSEA. Trimming at V came to 5 bases and at J to 0 bases, leaving 11 bases not matched to a gene. This CDR3 is 16 amino acids long.

This clone was counted once. The rearrangement joins TRBV5-1 to TRBJ1-2; 7 nucleotides line up with TRBD1. With 4 bases clipped from V and 4 bases from J, the junction kept 7 bases outside the gene matches. The CDR3 runs 14 residues. Germline CDR1 SGHRS, CDR2 YFSETQ. The CDR3 nucleotides are TGCGCCAGCAGCATAGAGGGACAGATCTATGGCTACACCTTC. Its translation: CASSIEGQIYGYTF.

In this sample, this clone turned up once. The chain combines TRBV5-8 with TRBJ2-2, with a tentative D call TRBD2 (5 bases). V lost 0 bases to trimming and J lost 2 bases, with 11 bases between them. The V gene's germline CDR1 is SGHTS and CDR2 YDEGEE. CDR3 length equals 16 residues. This CDR3 is CASSLGLSLNTGELFF. In DNA form, the CDR3 reads TGTGCCAGCAGCTTGGGACTATCCCTCAACACCGGGGAGCTGTTTTTT.

V is TRBV29-1 and J is TRBJ2-1, with 9 nucleotides matching TRBD2. V shed 7 bases, J shed 0 bases, and the junction held 7 bases outside the gene matches. The CDR3 length is 15 residues. Germline V CDR1 and CDR2: SQVTM, ANQGSEA. The CDR3 here is CSGGLAASSYNEQFF. The CDR3 region has the DNA TGCAGCGGGGGACTAGCAGCTAGCTCCTACAATGAGCAGTTCTTC.

The rearrangement joins TRBV5-8 to TRBJ2-7; D is unclear. The CDR3 extends over 13 amino acids. V lost 0 bases, J lost 9 bases, and 13 bases lay in between. The germline V gene encodes CDR1 SGHTS and CDR2 YDEGEE. The CDR3 sequence: CASSLEGAWVQYF. The CDR3 nucleotides read TGTGCCAGCAGCTTGGAAGGCGCCTGGGTGCAGTACTTC.

The chain combines TRBV4-3 with TRBJ1-2, with TRBD1 identical over 8 bases. CDR1 and CDR2 from the germline V gene are LGHNA and YSLEER. V lost 0 bases to trimming and J lost 4 bases; unmatched junction nucleotides: 10. There are 17 residues in the CDR3. CDR3 in DNA: TGCGCCAGCAGCCAAGAGGGGACAGGTCTAAACCTCTATGGCTACACCTTC. It encodes CASSQEGTGLNLYGYTF.

The gene calls are TRBV7-2 and TRBJ2-1; 11 bases align to TRBD2. The germline CDR1 and CDR2 sequences are SGHTA and FQGNSA. The V and J ends lost 3 bases and 8 bases, in that order; junction bases with no gene match: 6. This CDR3 spans 15 amino acids. CDR3 nucleotide sequence: TGTGCCAGCAGCTTCCTAGCGGGAGGTAGCCATGAGCAGTTCTTC. This codes for CASSFLAGGSHEQFF.

This clone was detected only a few times. The chain uses TRBV10-3 and TRBJ2-3; 9 bases align to TRBD1. V shed 7 bases and J 2 bases; nucleotides not matched to a gene: 7. The CDR3 is 15 residues long. CDR1 and CDR2 from the germline V gene are ENHRY and SYGVKD. The CDR3 DNA reads as TGTGCCATCAAGGGGACAGGGTTGGTCACAGATACGCAGTATTTT. Amino acids: CAIKGTGLVTDTQYF.

The chain uses TRBV10-3 and TRBJ2-1; 8 bases fit TRBD2. J gave up 1 base and V 5 bases, and 10 bases lay outside the gene matches. Germline lookup yields CDR1 ENHRY and CDR2 SYGVKD. This CDR3 is built from 17 residues. The CDR3 nucleotides read TGTGCCATCAGTCCTAGGGGACTAGAAGGGTCCTACAATGAGCAGTTCTTC. It codes for CAISPRGLEGSYNEQFF.

This clone appeared a single time. The gene calls are TRBV7-8 and TRBJ1-1; D remains ambiguous. Trimming cost V 4 bases and J 1 base, with 7 bases left between them. Germline CDR1 SGHVS, CDR2 FQNEAQ. The CDR3 has 13 amino acids. The CDR3 DNA reads as TGTGCCAGCAGCTCCACAAAGAACACTGAAGCTTTCTTT. This sequence encodes CASSSTKNTEAFF.

This clone was seen once. This chain links TRBV5-1 with TRBJ2-1; D might be TRBD2 (5 bases). V was pared by 2 bases and J by 7 bases, with 16 bases between. Germline-derived CDR1 and CDR2 are SGHRS and YFSETQ. This CDR3 is 15 amino acids long. The CDR3 DNA reads as TGCGCCAGCAGCTTTTCACCTGGAGGCTGGAATGAGCAGTTCTTC. This sequence encodes CASSFSPGGWNEQFF.

The V and J genes are TRBV7-2 and TRBJ1-3, with D tentatively TRBD1 (5 bases). V dropped 6 bases and J dropped 4 bases, with 16 bases sitting between them. The germline CDR1 and CDR2 sequences are SGHTA and FQGNSA. The CDR3 covers 15 residues. CDR3 bases: TGTGCCAGCAGTTTCGGGGGGGTCAGGGGAAACACCATATATTTT. Residues: CASSFGGVRGNTIYF.

The chain is built from TRBV7-2 and TRBJ2-3; the match to TRBD2 covers 10 bases. Germline values: CDR1 SGHTA, CDR2 FQGNSA. The CDR3 is made up of 16 amino acids. The V gene end was trimmed by 4 bases and the J gene end by 1 base; junction bases not matched to a gene: 5. The CDR3 region is CASSSGLAGGTDTQYF. The CDR3 DNA reads as TGTGCCAGCAGCTCCGGCCTAGCGGGGGGCACAGATACGCAGTATTTT.

CDR3 sequence (DNA): TGCGCCAGCAGTGATTTCCGCCAGGGGGGCACAGATACGCAGTATTTT. This sequence encodes CASSDFRQGGTDTQYF. The J gene is TRBJ2-3, the V gene TRBV10-1, with 7 nucleotides matching TRBD1. Looked up from germline, CDR1 is WNHNN and CDR2 is SYGVQD (reference sequence). V was pared by 3 bases and J by 1 base, with 7 bases of the junction left unmatched. The CDR3 is 16 amino acids.

This chain links TRBV10-2 with TRBJ2-3, with 10 bases fitting TRBD1. Germline CDR1 WSHSY, CDR2 SAAADI. V lost 8 bases, J lost 3 bases, and 5 bases stayed unmatched. CDR3 length equals 14 residues. CDR3 in amino acids: CASLGTGVTDTQYF. The CDR3 DNA sequence: TGCGCCAGCCTCGGGACAGGGGTTACAGATACGCAGTATTTT.

The chain joins TRBV9 to TRBJ1-3, with D hard to call. V was cut by 0 bases and J by 4 bases, with 5 bases left in between. The CDR3 consists of 13 residues. The V gene's germline CDR1 is SGDLS and CDR2 YYNGEE. This CDR3 is CASSVGSGNTIYF. CDR3 bases: TGTGCCAGCAGCGTAGGGTCCGGAAACACCATATATTTT.